The rows below give T cell receptor beta chains drawn from one sample of a study of cytomegalovirus exposure and HLA in healthy donors. Assay: immunoSEQ multiplex PCR; the TCRdb copy retains only in-frame clones and omits some. The sample has about 160,000 clones, around four fifths seen once; the top ten hold roughly 1.9%. The sequencing input was PBMCs. These receptors were obtained from a man aged 18 to 30 in good health and CMV-seronegative. The CDR3 runs from the conserved cysteine through the conserved F or W. D genes are given only for firm matches. Size tells how often a clone was seen (once, few, many) or the class of an expanded clone, and some rows leave it out.

TRBV28	once	-	TRBJ2-7	CASRDSYEQYF	TGTGCCAGCAGGGACAGCTACGAGCAGTACTTC
TRBV7-9	-	TRBD1	TRBJ1-1	CASSRGTGGTEAFF	TGTGCCAGCAGCCGCGGGACAGGGGGCACTGAAGCTTTCTTT
TRBV9	-	-	TRBJ1-3	CASSVSGRPEAGNTIYF	TGTGCCAGCAGCGTGAGCGGGCGTCCGGAGGCTGGAAACACCATATATTTT
TRBV4-1	few	-	TRBJ1-5	CASSQDRRNQPQHF	TGCGCCAGCAGCCAAGATAGGCGGAATCAGCCCCAGCATTTT
TRBV9	-	-	TRBJ2-3	CASSVGGGQDTQYF	TGTGCCAGCAGCGTAGGCGGGGGCCAGGATACGCAGTATTTT
TRBV4-1	-	-	TRBJ1-5	CASSQPYNQPQHF	TGCGCCAGCAGCCAACCTTACAATCAGCCCCAGCATTTT
TRBV5-5	once	TRBD2	TRBJ2-5	CASSPGGTSETQYF	TGTGCCAGCAGCCCCGGGGGGACTTCGGAGACCCAGTACTTC
TRBV10-3	-	-	TRBJ1-1	CAIKEEGGTEAFF	TGTGCCATCAAGGAAGAGGGAGGCACTGAAGCTTTCTTT
TRBV5-1	-	-	TRBJ1-1	CASTSLPGMSTEAFF	TGCGCCAGCACCAGTTTGCCGGGAATGAGTACTGAAGCTTTCTTT
TRBV28	once	TRBD1	TRBJ1-2	CASSLRGQGPYGYTF	TGTGCCAGCAGTTTAAGAGGACAGGGCCCCTATGGCTACACCTTC
TRBV7-9	-	TRBD1	TRBJ2-1	CASQKGQGHNEQFF	TGTGCCAGCCAAAAGGGACAGGGACACAATGAGCAGTTCTTC
TRBV5-1	-	TRBD2	TRBJ2-5	CASSGGRLQETQYF	TGCGCCAGTAGCGGGGGCAGACTGCAAGAGACCCAGTACTTC
TRBV19	-	-	TRBJ2-7	CASSIVAATYEQYF	TGTGCCAGTAGTATAGTAGCGGCGACCTACGAGCAGTACTTC
TRBV28	-	TRBD1	TRBJ2-7	CASSLTGGSEQYF	TGTGCCAGCAGTTTAACAGGGGGCAGCGAGCAGTACTTC
TRBV9	-	TRBD2	TRBJ2-5	CASSAGLAGGQETQYF	TGTGCCAGCAGCGCAGGACTAGCGGGGGGACAAGAGACCCAGTACTTC
TRBV9	once	-	TRBJ2-7	CASSVATAPSGAYEQYF	TGTGCCAGCAGCGTAGCTACGGCGCCTTCCGGGGCCTACGAGCAGTACTTC
TRBV2	-	-	TRBJ1-6	CASSSFAHSSSYNSPLHF	TGTGCCAGCAGCTCCTTCGCTCATTCGAGCTCCTATAATTCACCCCTCCACTTT
TRBV11-1	-	-	TRBJ2-7	CASRQGQYEQYF	TGTGCCAGCAGGCAGGGCCAGTACGAGCAGTACTTC
TRBV5-4	-	-	TRBJ2-1	CASSSRDFLLSSYNEQFF	TGTGCCAGCAGCTCCCGGGACTTCCTATTAAGCTCCTACAATGAGCAGTTCTTC
TRBV28	-	TRBD2	TRBJ2-2	CASSLWGSGGGLAVAGELFF	TGTGCCAGCAGCCTCTGGGGTTCAGGGGGAGGACTAGCGGTTGCGGGGGAGCTGTTTTTT
TRBV13	-	-	TRBJ2-7	CASSLGRALSYEQYF	TGTGCCAGCAGCTTAGGGAGAGCTCTTTCCTACGAGCAGTACTTC
TRBV10-2	few	-	TRBJ1-4	CASTPGQLTEKLFF	TGCGCCAGCACCCCTGGACAGCTGACCGAAAAACTGTTTTTT
TRBV2	-	TRBD2	TRBJ2-1	CASTERTRAVEQFF	TGTGCCAGCACCGAACGGACTAGGGCTGTCGAGCAGTTCTTC
TRBV10-1	-	TRBD1	TRBJ2-7	CASSDYFGTGGTYEQYF	TGCGCCAGCAGTGATTACTTCGGGACAGGGGGCACCTACGAGCAGTACTTC
TRBV6-5	-	TRBD1	TRBJ2-3	CASSYGTASRDTQYF	TGTGCCAGCAGTTACGGGACAGCCTCCAGGGATACGCAGTATTTT
TRBV7-9	-	-	TRBJ1-3	CASSPVAGAGNTIYF	TGTGCCAGCAGCCCTGTGGCAGGGGCTGGAAACACCATATATTTT
TRBV1	-	-	TRBJ2-7	CTSSHLSYEQYF	TGCACCAGCAGCCACCTTTCCTACGAGCAGTACTTC
TRBV10-3	once	TRBD2	TRBJ2-1	CAITDPLAGEQFF	TGTGCCATCACCGACCCCCTAGCGGGTGAGCAGTTCTTC
TRBV29-1	-	-	TRBJ2-1	CSVGSPNEQFF	TGCAGCGTTGGTAGTCCCAATGAGCAGTTCTTC
TRBV7-2	-	TRBD2	TRBJ2-7	CASSGTRLSYEQYF	TGTGCCAGCAGCGGGACTAGACTCTCCTACGAGCAGTACTTC
TRBV14	-	-	TRBJ2-5	CASSQDQAYQETQYF	TGTGCCAGCAGCCAAGACCAAGCTTACCAAGAGACCCAGTACTTC
TRBV28	-	TRBD1	TRBJ1-2	CASRAPGTANYGYTF	TGTGCCAGCAGGGCTCCCGGGACAGCGAACTATGGCTACACCTTC
TRBV28	-	-	TRBJ1-5	CASSRPFRRGKGQPQHF	TGTGCCAGCAGCCGACCTTTCCGACGGGGGAAGGGTCAGCCCCAGCATTTT
TRBV4-1	-	-	TRBJ1-4	CASSQAPQGQLFF	TGCGCCAGCAGCCAAGCCCCACAGGGCCAACTGTTTTTT
TRBV21-1	-	-	TRBJ2-1	CASSKAERGNEQFF	TGTGCCAGCAGCAAAGCTGAAAGGGGCAATGAGCAGTTCTTC
TRBV11-2	-	TRBD2	TRBJ2-7	CASSFTASGRLWEQYF	TGTGCCAGCAGCTTTACGGCTAGCGGGAGGCTGTGGGAGCAGTACTTC
TRBV29-1	-	TRBD1	TRBJ2-3	CSELGTATDTQYF	TGCAGCGAACTCGGGACAGCCACAGATACGCAGTATTTT
TRBV14	-	TRBD1	TRBJ1-2	CASSHIQGWNYGYTF	TGTGCCAGCAGCCACATACAGGGGTGGAACTATGGCTACACCTTC
TRBV5-1	-	TRBD1	TRBJ2-1	CASSLAEGGHNEQFF	TGCGCCAGCAGCTTGGCCGAAGGGGGCCACAATGAGCAGTTCTTC
TRBV4-1	-	-	TRBJ2-1	CASSQGGGSTYNEQFF	TGCGCCAGCAGCCAAGGTGGTGGGAGCACCTACAATGAGCAGTTCTTC
TRBV7-2	-	TRBD1	TRBJ1-2	CASSLGEGTGGRIYTF	TGTGCCAGCAGCTTAGGGGAGGGAACAGGGGGCCGGATCTACACCTTC
TRBV12-5	-	-	TRBJ2-1	CASGGGGARYNEQFF	TGTGCTAGTGGTGGTGGGGGGGCGAGGTACAATGAGCAGTTCTTC
TRBV7-9	few	-	TRBJ2-1	CASSLERGEQFF	TGTGCCAGCAGCTTAGAGCGCGGGGAGCAGTTCTTC